The clone carrying this TCR beta chain has a single count. Sequenced by immunoSEQ multiplex PCR; TCRdb stores in-frame clones only, minus some. The sample includes fewer than 85,000 clones, 65% to 90% of them seen just once. The record originates from a study of OX40 agonist ivuxolimab in advanced cancers. Study summary: With ivuxolimab, an agonistic anti-OX40 (CD134) antibody, patients were treated. Three patients showed partial responses: one hepatocellular carcinoma and two cutaneous melanoma cases. People who had prior anti-PD-1, anti-PD-L1 or anti-CTLA-4 therapy could take part, and 40% had some.

This CDR3 is built from 14 residues. The V end lost 1 base, the J end lost 5 bases, and 11 bases lay between the germline ends. The germline CDR1 and CDR2 sequences are MNHEY and SVGAGI. This rearrangement joins TRBV6-5 to TRBJ1-2; no definite D call. The starting material was CD4+ or CD8+ T cells sorted from blood, obtained in a trial of the OX40 agonist ivuxolimab. The TCR sequence derives from an adult with an advanced solid tumor such as melanoma, head and neck, liver or kidney cancer. The CDR3 here is CASSYYQSGYGYTF. The CDR3 DNA follows: TGTGCCAGCAGTTACTACCAGTCAGGATATGGCTACACCTTC.